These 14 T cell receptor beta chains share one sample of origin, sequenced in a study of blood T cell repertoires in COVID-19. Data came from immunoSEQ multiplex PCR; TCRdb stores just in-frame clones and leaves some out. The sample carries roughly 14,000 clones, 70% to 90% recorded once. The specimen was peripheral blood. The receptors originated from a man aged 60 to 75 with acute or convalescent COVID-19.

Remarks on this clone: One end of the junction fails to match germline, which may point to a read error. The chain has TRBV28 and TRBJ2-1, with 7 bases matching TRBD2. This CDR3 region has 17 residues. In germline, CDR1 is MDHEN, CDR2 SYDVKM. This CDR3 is CASSLSIGLGSFNEQFF. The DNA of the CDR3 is TGTGCCAGCAGCCTTTCCATCGGACTAGGCTCCTTCAATGAGCAGTTCTTC.

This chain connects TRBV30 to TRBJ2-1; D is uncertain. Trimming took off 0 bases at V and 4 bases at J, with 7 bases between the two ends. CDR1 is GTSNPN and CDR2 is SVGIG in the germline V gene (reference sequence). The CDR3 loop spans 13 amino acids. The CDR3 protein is CAWSVFSYNEQFF. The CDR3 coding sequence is TGTGCCTGGAGTGTATTCAGTTACAATGAGCAGTTCTTC.

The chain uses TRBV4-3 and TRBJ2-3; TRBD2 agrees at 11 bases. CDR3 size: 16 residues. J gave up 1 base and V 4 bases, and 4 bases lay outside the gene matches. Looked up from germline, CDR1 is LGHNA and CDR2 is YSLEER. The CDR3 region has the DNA TGCGCCAGCAGCCCGGGACTAGCGGACCGCACAGATACGCAGTATTTT. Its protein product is CASSPGLADRTDTQYF.

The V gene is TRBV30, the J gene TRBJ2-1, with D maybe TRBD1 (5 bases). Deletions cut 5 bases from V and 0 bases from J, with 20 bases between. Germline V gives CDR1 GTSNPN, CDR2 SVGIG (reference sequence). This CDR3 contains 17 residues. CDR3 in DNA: TGTGCCTGGCAGGGCGGCGGCCGGATTAGCTCCTACAATGAGCAGTTCTTC. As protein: CAWQGGGRISSYNEQFF.

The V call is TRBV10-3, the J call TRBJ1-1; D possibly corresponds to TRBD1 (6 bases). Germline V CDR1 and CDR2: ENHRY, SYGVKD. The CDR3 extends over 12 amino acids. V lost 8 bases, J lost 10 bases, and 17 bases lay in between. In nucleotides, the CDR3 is TGTGCCATCTCCCCGAAGGGGGAAGTAGCTTTCTTT. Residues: CAISPKGEVAFF.

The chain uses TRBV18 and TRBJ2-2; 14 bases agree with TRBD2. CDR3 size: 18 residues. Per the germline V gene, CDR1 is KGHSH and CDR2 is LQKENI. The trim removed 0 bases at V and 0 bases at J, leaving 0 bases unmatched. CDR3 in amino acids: CASSPPGLAGANTGELFF. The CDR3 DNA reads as TGTGCCAGCTCACCACCGGGACTAGCGGGAGCGAACACCGGGGAGCTGTTTTTT. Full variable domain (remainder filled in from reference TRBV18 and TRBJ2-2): NAGVMQNPRHLVRRRGQEARLRCSPMKGHSHVYWYRQLPEEGLKFMVYLQKENIIDESGMPKERFSAEFPKEGPSILRIQQVVRGDSAAYFCASSPPGLAGANTGELFFGEGSRLTVL.

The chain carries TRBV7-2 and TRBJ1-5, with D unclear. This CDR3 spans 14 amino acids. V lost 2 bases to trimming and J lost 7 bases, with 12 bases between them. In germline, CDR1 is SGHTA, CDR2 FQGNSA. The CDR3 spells CASSLQSEGQPQHF. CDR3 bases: TGTGCCAGCAGCTTACAGTCAGAGGGCCAGCCCCAGCATTTT.

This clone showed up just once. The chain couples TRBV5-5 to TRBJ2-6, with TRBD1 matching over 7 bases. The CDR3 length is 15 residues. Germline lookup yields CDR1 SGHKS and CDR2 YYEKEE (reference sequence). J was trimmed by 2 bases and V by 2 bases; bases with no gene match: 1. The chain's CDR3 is CASSFGQAGANVLTF. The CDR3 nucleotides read TGTGCCAGCAGCTTCGGACAGGCTGGGGCCAACGTCCTGACTTTC.

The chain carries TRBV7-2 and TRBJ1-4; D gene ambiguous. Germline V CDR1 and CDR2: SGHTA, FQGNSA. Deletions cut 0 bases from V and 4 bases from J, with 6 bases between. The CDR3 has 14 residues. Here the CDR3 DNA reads TGTGCCAGCAGCTTAGCGCCCAGTAATGAAAAACTGTTTTTT. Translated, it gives CASSLAPSNEKLFF.

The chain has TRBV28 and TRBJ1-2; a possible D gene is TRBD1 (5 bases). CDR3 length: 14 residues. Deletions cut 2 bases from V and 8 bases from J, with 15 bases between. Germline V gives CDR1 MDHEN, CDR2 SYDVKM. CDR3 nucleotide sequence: TGTGCCAGCAGTTTAGCGGCAGGGTGGTACGGCTACACCTTC. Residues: CASSLAAGWYGYTF.

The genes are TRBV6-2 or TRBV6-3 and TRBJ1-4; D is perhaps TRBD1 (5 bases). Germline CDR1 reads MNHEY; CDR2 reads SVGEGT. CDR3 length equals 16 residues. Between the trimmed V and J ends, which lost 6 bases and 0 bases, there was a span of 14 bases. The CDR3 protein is CASSQPGGATNEKLFF. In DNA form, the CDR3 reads TGTGCCAGCAGCCAACCGGGGGGTGCAACTAATGAAAAACTGTTTTTT.

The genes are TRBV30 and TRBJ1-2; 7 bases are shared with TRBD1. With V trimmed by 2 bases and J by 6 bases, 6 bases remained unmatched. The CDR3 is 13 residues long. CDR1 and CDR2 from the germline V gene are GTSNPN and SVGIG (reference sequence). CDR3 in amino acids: CAWSRDRAHGYTF. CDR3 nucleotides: TGTGCCTGGAGTAGAGACAGGGCCCATGGCTACACCTTC.

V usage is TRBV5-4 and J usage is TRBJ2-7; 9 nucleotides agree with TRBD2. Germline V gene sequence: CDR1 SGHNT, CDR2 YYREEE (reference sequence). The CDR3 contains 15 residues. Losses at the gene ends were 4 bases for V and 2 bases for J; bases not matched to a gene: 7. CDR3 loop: CASSRGGGRTYEQYF. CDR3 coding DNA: TGTGCCAGCAGCCGCGGGGGGGGTAGGACCTACGAGCAGTACTTC.

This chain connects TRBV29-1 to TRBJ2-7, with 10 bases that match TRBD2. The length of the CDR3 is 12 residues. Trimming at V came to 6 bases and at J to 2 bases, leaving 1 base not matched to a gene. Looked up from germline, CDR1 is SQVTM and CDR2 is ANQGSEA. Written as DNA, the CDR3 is TGCAGCGTAACTAGCGGGGCCTACGAGCAGTACTTC. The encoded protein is CSVTSGAYEQYF.